Given below is one T cell receptor beta chain in context. Its target is not known. Profiled with immunoSEQ multiplex PCR; TCRdb holds only in-frame clones, not every one. In the table there are some 300,000 clones, around four fifths of which are singletons. The CDR3 covers 16 residues. V dropped 1 base and J dropped 6; count of bases not matched to a gene: 12. The germline CDR1 and CDR2 sequences are SGHNT and YYREEE (reference sequence). This specimen belongs to a study of Ad26.COV2.S vaccination and SARS-CoV-2 variants. Study at large: COV1001, an Ad26.COV2.S trial, supplied this vaccine-arm donor.

Treatment specified: about 20 received Ad26.COV2.S at low or high dose, single or two shots; five or six received placebo; per-sample allocation not given. At day 63 after the first vaccine or placebo injection, samples were drawn. Notes on the study in general: Individuals receiving vaccine had higher spike-specific TCR breadth than placebo recipients did.

The V call is TRBV5-4, the J call TRBJ2-7; 8 bases align to TRBD1. Specimen: peripheral blood, collected in a trial of Ad26.COV2.S vaccine versus placebo. This TCR derives from a person aged 18 to 59 who received the Ad26.COV2.S COVID-19 vaccine or a placebo. CDR3 amino acids: CASSLLVWTGIREQYF. Here the CDR3 DNA reads TGTGCCAGCAGCTTGTTAGTTTGGACAGGGATTCGCGAGCAGTACTTC.